These T cell receptor beta chains were read from a single sample in a study of OX40 agonist ivuxolimab in advanced cancers. Data came from immunoSEQ multiplex PCR; TCRdb stores just in-frame clones and leaves some out. The sample lists tens of thousands of clones, roughly 90% occurring once. The sequencing here drew on CD4+ or CD8+ T cells sorted from blood, taken in a trial of the OX40 agonist ivuxolimab. These receptors originate from an adult with an advanced solid tumor such as melanoma, head and neck, liver or kidney cancer. CDR3s include the opening cysteine and the closing phenylalanine or tryptophan. A D gene is named only where the DNA matches it firmly. Expanded clones are given a class, and other clones once, few, many or no size at all.

clone size: NA
D gene: TRBD1
J gene: TRBJ2-5
V gene: TRBV18
CDR3 protein: CASSPRFEGAGETQYF
CDR3 DNA: TGTGCCAGCTCACCACGGTTCGAGGGGGCAGGAGAGACCCAGTACTTC

clone size: NA
D gene: NA
J gene: TRBJ2-3
V gene: TRBV11-2
CDR3 protein: CASSLGRGPVLTDTQYF
CDR3 DNA: TGTGCCAGCAGCTTAGGGAGGGGCCCAGTCCTGACAGATACGCAGTATTTT

clone size: once
D gene: NA
J gene: TRBJ1-1
V gene: TRBV14
CDR3 protein: CASSPRAFGDTEAFF
CDR3 DNA: TGTGCCAGCAGCCCCCGGGCATTTGGGGATACTGAAGCTTTCTTT

clone size: NA
D gene: NA
J gene: TRBJ2-3
V gene: TRBV19
CDR3 protein: CASSIQGQDTQYF
CDR3 DNA: TGTGCCAGTAGTATCCAGGGGCAAGATACGCAGTATTTT

clone size: NA
D gene: TRBD1
J gene: TRBJ1-1
V gene: TRBV10-3
CDR3 protein: CAISVNTGGTNTEAFF
CDR3 DNA: TGTGCCATCAGTGTAAACACAGGGGGGACCAACACTGAAGCTTTCTTT

clone size: few
D gene: NA
J gene: TRBJ1-2
V gene: TRBV5-1
CDR3 protein: CASSLTSSYGYTF
CDR3 DNA: TGCGCCAGCAGCTTGACAAGTTCCTATGGCTACACCTTC

clone size: NA
D gene: NA
J gene: TRBJ2-3
V gene: TRBV6-6
CDR3 protein: CASSYSKGGAGDTQYF
CDR3 DNA: TGTGCCAGCAGTTACTCGAAGGGGGGGGCAGGAGATACGCAGTATTTT

clone size: NA
D gene: TRBD1
J gene: TRBJ1-2
V gene: TRBV5-1
CDR3 protein: CASSLAGQGDYTF
CDR3 DNA: TGCGCCAGCAGCTTGGCGGGACAGGGCGACTACACCTTC

clone size: NA
D gene: NA
J gene: TRBJ2-7
V gene: TRBV4-1
CDR3 protein: CASSQEVVNYEQYF
CDR3 DNA: TGCGCCAGCAGCCAAGAAGTAGTGAACTACGAGCAGTACTTC

clone size: NA
D gene: NA
J gene: TRBJ2-2
V gene: TRBV21-1
CDR3 protein: CASSKQYQPANTGELFF
CDR3 DNA: TGTGCCAGCAGCAAACAATACCAACCCGCGAACACCGGGGAGCTGTTTTTT

clone size: NA
D gene: NA
J gene: TRBJ1-2
V gene: TRBV6-6
CDR3 protein: CASTNPGQSNYGYTF
CDR3 DNA: TGTGCCAGTACAAACCCAGGACAGTCTAACTATGGCTACACCTTC

clone size: NA
D gene: NA
J gene: TRBJ1-1
V gene: TRBV29-1
CDR3 protein: CSLKSGDLEAFF
CDR3 DNA: TGCAGCTTGAAATCCGGGGACCTTGAAGCTTTCTTT

clone size: NA
D gene: TRBD2
J gene: TRBJ2-1
V gene: TRBV15
CDR3 protein: CATSNKRESSYNEQFF
CDR3 DNA: TGTGCCACCAGCAATAAGCGGGAGAGCTCCTACAATGAGCAGTTCTTC

clone size: NA
D gene: NA
J gene: TRBJ2-7
V gene: TRBV27
CDR3 protein: CASSLYRSYEQYF
CDR3 DNA: TGTGCCAGCAGTTTGTACAGATCATACGAGCAGTACTTC

clone size: NA
D gene: TRBD2
J gene: TRBJ2-7
V gene: TRBV6-5
CDR3 protein: CASSRREGYEQYF
CDR3 DNA: TGTGCTTCCTCCAGGCGGGAGGGCTACGAGCAGTACTTC

clone size: NA
D gene: NA
J gene: TRBJ2-7
V gene: TRBV5-4
CDR3 protein: CASSPGTERNYEQYF
CDR3 DNA: TGTGCCAGCAGCCCCGGGACCGAAAGGAACTACGAGCAGTACTTC

clone size: NA
D gene: NA
J gene: TRBJ2-3
V gene: TRBV28
CDR3 protein: CASSSRGAGTDTQYF
CDR3 DNA: TGTGCCAGCAGTTCGAGGGGCGCCGGCACAGATACGCAGTATTTT

clone size: few
D gene: NA
J gene: TRBJ1-4
V gene: TRBV6-5
CDR3 protein: CASSYSFPGRNEKLFF
CDR3 DNA: TGTGCCAGCAGTTACTCGTTCCCTGGTCGTAATGAAAAACTGTTTTTT

clone size: NA
D gene: TRBD2
J gene: TRBJ2-1
V gene: TRBV27
CDR3 protein: CASSPRTSGRNEQFF
CDR3 DNA: TGTGCCAGCAGCCCTCGGACTAGCGGGAGGAATGAGCAGTTCTTC

clone size: NA
D gene: TRBD2
J gene: TRBJ2-1
V gene: TRBV5-1
CDR3 protein: CATSGTSGINEQFF
CDR3 DNA: TGCGCCACCTCGGGGACTAGCGGGATCAATGAGCAGTTCTTC

clone size: NA
D gene: NA
J gene: TRBJ2-7
V gene: TRBV21-1
CDR3 protein: CASSYYEQYF
CDR3 DNA: TGTGCCAGCAGTTATTACGAGCAGTACTTC

clone size: NA
D gene: NA
J gene: TRBJ1-3
V gene: TRBV30
CDR3 protein: CAWSYPHFSGNTIYF
CDR3 DNA: TGTGCCTGGAGCTACCCCCATTTCTCTGGAAACACCATATATTTT

clone size: NA
D gene: TRBD1
J gene: TRBJ1-2
V gene: TRBV19
CDR3 protein: CASSQGLPPRYTF
CDR3 DNA: TGTGCCAGCTCACAGGGGCTACCCCCAAGATACACCTTC

clone size: NA
D gene: TRBD2
J gene: TRBJ2-4
V gene: TRBV5-1
CDR3 protein: CASSPRAGDANIQYF
CDR3 DNA: TGCGCCAGCAGCCCCCGGGCGGGGGATGCTAACATTCAGTACTTC

clone size: NA
D gene: TRBD1
J gene: TRBJ2-1
V gene: TRBV28
CDR3 protein: CASSFPGGRYNEQFF
CDR3 DNA: TGTGCCAGCAGTTTCCCAGGGGGCAGGTACAATGAGCAGTTCTTC

clone size: NA
D gene: TRBD1
J gene: TRBJ1-5
V gene: TRBV28
CDR3 protein: CASRRGFFGTGRGQPQHF
CDR3 DNA: TGTGCCAGCAGGCGGGGGTTCTTCGGGACAGGGAGAGGTCAGCCCCAGCATTTT

clone size: NA
D gene: NA
J gene: TRBJ1-1
V gene: TRBV6-1
CDR3 protein: CASSDWYTEAFF
CDR3 DNA: TGTGCCAGCAGTGATTGGTACACTGAAGCTTTCTTT

clone size: NA
D gene: NA
J gene: TRBJ2-5
V gene: TRBV5-1
CDR3 protein: CASSPDSPTKTQYF
CDR3 DNA: TGCGCCAGCAGCCCGGACTCTCCGACCAAGACCCAGTACTTC

clone size: NA
D gene: NA
J gene: TRBJ1-5
V gene: TRBV28
CDR3 protein: CASSFRSEPQHF
CDR3 DNA: TGTGCCAGCAGTTTCCGTTCCGAGCCCCAGCATTTT

clone size: NA
D gene: TRBD2
J gene: TRBJ2-1
V gene: TRBV20-1
CDR3 protein: CSAIPGTSEIF
CDR3 DNA: TGCAGTGCTATACCCGGGACTAGCGAGATCTTC